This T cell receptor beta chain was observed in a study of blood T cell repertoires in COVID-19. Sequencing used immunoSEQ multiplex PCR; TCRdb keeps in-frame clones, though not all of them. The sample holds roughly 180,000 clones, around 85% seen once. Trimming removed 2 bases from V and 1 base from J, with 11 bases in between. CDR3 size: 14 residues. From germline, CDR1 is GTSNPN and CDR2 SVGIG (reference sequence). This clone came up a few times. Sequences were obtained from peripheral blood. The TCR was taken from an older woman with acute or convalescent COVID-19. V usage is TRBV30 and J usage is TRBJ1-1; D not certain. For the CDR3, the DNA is TGTGCCTGGAGTCCCTCCTTCCCGAACACTGAAGCTTTCTTT. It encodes CAWSPSFPNTEAFF.